This entry concerns a single T cell receptor beta chain. Its antigen is unknown. There are no base qualities to consult, and no much larger clone falls within one base. Libraries came from the immunoSEQ multiplex PCR assay. TCRdb carries this immuneACCESS record with in-frame sequences only. Its versions omit some clonotypes, under half of them owing to an unresolved V gene in the studies checked, with the rest unexplained. The sample table holds 75,000 to 100,000 clones, of which just under 95% were seen once. The ten largest clones represent about 0.3% of the sample. This sample was taken from a study of technical replicates of blood from a few donors (dated by TCRdb to about 2017). Looking up the germline V gene yields CDR1 SGHAT and CDR2 FQNNGV. Counted from cysteine to phenylalanine, this CDR3 has 15 amino acids. Kept here is only the CDR3 DNA, which spans 45 bases and is read in frame from base 1. Ends trimmed: V by 5 bases, J by 7 bases; bases unmatched to a gene: 6.

The chain couples TRBV11-2 to TRBJ2-1; TRBD2 matches 12 bases in the middle. Sequenced sample: T cells isolated from PBMCs. The receptor was derived from a human donor in good health. The CDR3 loop reads CASSLGTSGWNEQFF. In nucleotides, the sequence is TGTGCCAGCAGCCTAGGGACTAGCGGGTGGAATGAGCAGTTCTTC.